This is a list of T cell receptor beta chains from one sample in a study of neoadjuvant anti-PD-1 for oral cavity cancer. Sequencing was performed with immunoSEQ multiplex PCR; in TCRdb, only in-frame clones are kept and a portion is missing. The sample has more than 7,000 clones, 60% seen once. The starting material was tumor tissue, obtained before nivolumab (anti-PD-1) treatment. Source of these receptors: a person between 40 and 85 years old with oral cavity squamous cell carcinoma. The conserved cysteine and the conserved F or W are not part of the CDR3 here. The order of the fields is D gene, J gene, V gene, CDR3 protein. A D gene is named only where the DNA matches it firmly.

>TRBD2|TRBJ2-2|TRBV15
ATSRDRGAGGIGELF
>TRBD1|TRBJ1-5|TRBV7-6
ASSPQGGRDQPQH
>NA|TRBJ1-1|TRBV30
ANSGRVEAF
>NA|TRBJ1-6|TRBV25-1
AKSKRGACNSPLH
>NA|TRBJ1-1|TRBV21-1
ASSPRLDRKAF
>TRBD2|TRBJ2-2|TRBV9
ASSVGTSGGRVYGELF
>NA|TRBJ2-2|TRBV7-9
ASSPYPGGPTGELF
>NA|TRBJ2-1|TRBV5-1
ASSGGTPEQF
>TRBD1|TRBJ2-7|TRBV19
ASSTSTGIAEQY
>NA|TRBJ1-2|TRBV28
ASTPQGYGYT
>NA|TRBJ1-1|TRBV6-9
ASRLNTEAF
>NA|TRBJ1-6|TRBV27
ASSLSLVIGSYNSPLH
>TRBD1|TRBJ2-7|TRBV5-6
ASSRRWGQGFYEQY
>TRBD1|TRBJ1-4|TRBV6-6
ASSLTGIGEKLF
>NA|TRBJ1-1|TRBV6-5
ASRSAGRLNTEAF
>TRBD1|TRBJ1-5|TRBV7-8
ASSYPPGQQLNQPQH
>TRBD1|TRBJ1-1|TRBV28
ASSPLHRGGDTEAF
>NA|TRBJ2-7|TRBV6-6
ASSYSEDSSYEQY
>NA|TRBJ2-3|TRBV7-6
ASSLGASGRGTDTQY
>NA|TRBJ2-3|TRBV11-2
ASGGDTDTQY
>NA|TRBJ1-5|TRBV27
ASSSFNQPQH
>NA|TRBJ1-3|TRBV25-1
ASSEERTGNTIY